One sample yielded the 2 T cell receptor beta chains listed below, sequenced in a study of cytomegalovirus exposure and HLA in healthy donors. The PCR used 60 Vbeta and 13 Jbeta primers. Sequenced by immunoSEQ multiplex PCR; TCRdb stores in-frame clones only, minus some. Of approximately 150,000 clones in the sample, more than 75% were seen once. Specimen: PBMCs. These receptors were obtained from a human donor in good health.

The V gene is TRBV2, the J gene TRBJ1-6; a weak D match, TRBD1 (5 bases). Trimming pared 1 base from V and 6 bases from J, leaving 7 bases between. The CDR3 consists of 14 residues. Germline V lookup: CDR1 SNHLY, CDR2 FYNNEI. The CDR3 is CASSEGQFNSPLHF. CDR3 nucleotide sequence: TGTGCCAGCAGTGAAGGACAGTTTAATTCACCCCTCCACTTT.

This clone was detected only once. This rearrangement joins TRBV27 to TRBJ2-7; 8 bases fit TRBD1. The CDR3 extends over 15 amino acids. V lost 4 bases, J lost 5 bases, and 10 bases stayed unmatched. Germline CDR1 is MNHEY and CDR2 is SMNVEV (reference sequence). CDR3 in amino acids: CASSSSTGEDHEQYF. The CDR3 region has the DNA TGTGCCAGCAGTTCCTCGACAGGGGAGGACCACGAGCAGTACTTC.